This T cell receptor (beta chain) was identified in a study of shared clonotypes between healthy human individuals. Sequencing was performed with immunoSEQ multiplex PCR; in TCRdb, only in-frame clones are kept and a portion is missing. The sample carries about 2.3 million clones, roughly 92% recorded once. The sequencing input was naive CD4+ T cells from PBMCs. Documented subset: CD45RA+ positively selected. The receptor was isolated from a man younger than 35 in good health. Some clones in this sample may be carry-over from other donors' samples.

The CDR3 DNA sequence: TGTGCCAGCAGCTTACGACTAGCGGGAAGGGAAAACATTCAGTACTTC. Translating gives CASSLRLAGRENIQYF. J is TRBJ2-4 and V is TRBV9, with TRBD2 matching 11 bases. This CDR3 has 16 amino acids. V was pared by 4 bases and J by 5 bases, with 8 bases of the junction left unmatched. CDR1 is SGDLS and CDR2 is YYNGEE in the germline V gene.